Listed below are T cell receptor beta chains from one sample, sequenced in a study of beta chain features in type 1 diabetes. Assay: immunoSEQ multiplex PCR; the TCRdb copy retains only in-frame clones and omits some. Here the sample spans 600,000 to 700,000 clones, roughly 13% being singletons. The material sequenced was naive CD4+ T cells from blood. The receptors originated from a man between 18 and 35 years old with type 1 diabetes. The CDR3 runs from the conserved cysteine through the conserved F or W. The order of the fields is V gene, D gene, clone size, J gene, CDR3 protein, CDR3 DNA. D genes are given only for firm matches. Not all rows give a size; the values are once, few, many and, for expanded clones, a class.

v_gene: TRBV4-2; d_gene: -; abundance: -; j_gene: TRBJ2-5; CDR3aa: CASSLGTAWETQYF; CDR3nt: TGTGCCAGCAGCCTCGGGACGGCGTGGGAGACCCAGTACTTC
v_gene: TRBV4-2; d_gene: -; abundance: -; j_gene: TRBJ1-2; CDR3aa: CASSQDVSGASTGGYTF; CDR3nt: TGTGCCAGCAGCCAAGATGTGTCAGGGGCCTCCACGGGGGGCTACACCTTC
v_gene: TRBV4-2; d_gene: TRBD1; abundance: -; j_gene: TRBJ2-7; CDR3aa: CASSRTGDVDYEQYF; CDR3nt: TGTGCCAGCAGCCGAACAGGGGATGTGGACTACGAGCAGTACTTC
v_gene: TRBV5-4; d_gene: -; abundance: -; j_gene: TRBJ1-1; CDR3aa: CASSLERGRTEAFF; CDR3nt: TGTGCCAGCAGCTTGGAGAGGGGGAGGACTGAAGCTTTCTTT
v_gene: TRBV5-4; d_gene: -; abundance: -; j_gene: TRBJ2-6; CDR3aa: CASSSGLRMSSGANVLTF; CDR3nt: TGTGCCAGCAGCTCGGGCTTGCGGATGTCTTCTGGGGCCAACGTCCTGACTTTC
v_gene: TRBV10-3; d_gene: -; abundance: -; j_gene: TRBJ1-2; CDR3aa: CAISLDRSKSGYTF; CDR3nt: TGTGCCATCAGTTTAGACAGGTCAAAGTCTGGCTACACCTTC
v_gene: TRBV5-1; d_gene: -; abundance: -; j_gene: TRBJ2-5; CDR3aa: CASSLSQGKETQYF; CDR3nt: TGCGCCAGCAGCTTGAGCCAGGGTAAAGAGACCCAGTACTTC
v_gene: TRBV28; d_gene: -; abundance: few; j_gene: TRBJ2-3; CDR3aa: CASLGTDTQYF; CDR3nt: TGTGCCAGCCTGGGCACAGATACGCAGTATTTT
v_gene: TRBV20-1; d_gene: -; abundance: few; j_gene: TRBJ2-7; CDR3aa: CSARDPPGTLF; CDR3nt: TGCAGTGCTAGAGATCCTCCCGGGACACTCTTC
v_gene: TRBV18; d_gene: -; abundance: -; j_gene: TRBJ2-2; CDR3aa: CASSLGDIANTGELFF; CDR3nt: TGTGCCAGCTCACTCGGGGACATCGCGAACACCGGGGAGCTGTTTTTT
v_gene: TRBV6-6; d_gene: -; abundance: -; j_gene: TRBJ2-2; CDR3aa: CASSYSSVGELFF; CDR3nt: TGTGCCAGCAGTTACTCCTCGGTCGGGGAGCTGTTTTTT
v_gene: TRBV5-1; d_gene: -; abundance: -; j_gene: TRBJ2-1; CDR3aa: CASSFEGLTYNEQFF; CDR3nt: TGCGCCAGCAGCTTTGAGGGTCTCACCTACAATGAGCAGTTCTTC
v_gene: TRBV5-1; d_gene: TRBD2; abundance: few; j_gene: TRBJ2-1; CDR3aa: CASSPGGAYNEQFF; CDR3nt: TGCGCCAGCAGCCCCGGGGGGGCCTACAATGAGCAGTTCTTC
v_gene: TRBV6-5; d_gene: -; abundance: few; j_gene: TRBJ1-2; CDR3aa: CASSYSRDHYGYTF; CDR3nt: TGTGCCAGCAGTTACTCACGGGACCACTATGGCTACACCTTC
v_gene: TRBV7-2; d_gene: -; abundance: -; j_gene: TRBJ1-4; CDR3aa: CASSRTLGDEKLFF; CDR3nt: TGTGCCAGCAGTCGGACCCTTGGGGATGAAAAACTGTTTTTT
v_gene: TRBV10-3; d_gene: -; abundance: few; j_gene: TRBJ2-7; CDR3aa: CAISESTGRTYEQYF; CDR3nt: TGTGCCATCAGTGAGTCGACGGGCAGGACCTACGAGCAGTACTTC
v_gene: TRBV6-5; d_gene: -; abundance: -; j_gene: TRBJ1-2; CDR3aa: CASSQMTFYGYTF; CDR3nt: TGTGCCAGCAGTCAAATGACCTTCTATGGCTACACCTTC
v_gene: TRBV27; d_gene: TRBD1; abundance: few; j_gene: TRBJ1-2; CDR3aa: CASSSDRIYGYTF; CDR3nt: TGTGCCAGCAGTTCGGACAGGATCTATGGCTACACCTTC
v_gene: TRBV9; d_gene: -; abundance: few; j_gene: TRBJ2-2; CDR3aa: CASSVGGLPGTGELFF; CDR3nt: TGTGCCAGCAGCGTAGGTGGACTCCCGGGCACCGGGGAGCTGTTTTTT
v_gene: TRBV30; d_gene: TRBD1; abundance: few; j_gene: TRBJ1-1; CDR3aa: CAWSPFVRGDTEAFF; CDR3nt: TGTGCCTGGAGTCCCTTTGTCAGGGGGGACACTGAAGCTTTCTTT
v_gene: TRBV6-1; d_gene: TRBD1; abundance: -; j_gene: TRBJ2-1; CDR3aa: CASTRMTGGNEQFF; CDR3nt: TGTGCCAGCACACGGATGACAGGGGGGAATGAGCAGTTCTTC
v_gene: TRBV9; d_gene: TRBD1; abundance: few; j_gene: TRBJ2-6; CDR3aa: CASSVDRVEGANVLTF; CDR3nt: TGTGCCAGCAGCGTCGACAGGGTCGAAGGGGCCAACGTCCTGACTTTC
v_gene: TRBV5-4; d_gene: -; abundance: -; j_gene: TRBJ2-7; CDR3aa: CASLYQGGYEQYF; CDR3nt: TGTGCCAGCCTTTACCAGGGGGGATACGAGCAGTACTTC
v_gene: TRBV11-1; d_gene: -; abundance: few; j_gene: TRBJ2-3; CDR3aa: CASSPGTDTQYF; CDR3nt: TGTGCCAGCAGCCCAGGCACAGATACGCAGTATTTT
v_gene: TRBV30; d_gene: -; abundance: -; j_gene: TRBJ1-6; CDR3aa: CAWGQPYNSPLHF; CDR3nt: TGTGCCTGGGGACAGCCCTATAATTCACCCCTCCACTTT
v_gene: TRBV14; d_gene: -; abundance: -; j_gene: TRBJ2-5; CDR3aa: CASSQEGITRFQETQYF; CDR3nt: TGTGCCAGCAGCCAAGAAGGGATCACAAGATTCCAAGAGACCCAGTACTTC
v_gene: TRBV5-1; d_gene: -; abundance: -; j_gene: TRBJ2-1; CDR3aa: CASSLVGVDEQFF; CDR3nt: TGCGCCAGCAGCTTGGTAGGGGTCGATGAGCAGTTCTTC
v_gene: TRBV4-1; d_gene: -; abundance: -; j_gene: TRBJ1-1; CDR3aa: CASSQPLSTGHNTEAFF; CDR3nt: TGCGCCAGCAGCCAACCCCTCTCAACCGGGCACAACACTGAAGCTTTCTTT
v_gene: TRBV2; d_gene: -; abundance: few; j_gene: TRBJ2-3; CDR3aa: CASSGGAITGDTQYF; CDR3nt: TGTGCCAGCAGTGGCGGGGCAATTACCGGAGATACGCAGTATTTT
v_gene: TRBV19; d_gene: -; abundance: -; j_gene: TRBJ1-3; CDR3aa: CASSERVGGNTIYF; CDR3nt: TGTGCCAGTAGTGAGCGGGTTGGAGGAAACACCATATATTTT
v_gene: TRBV28; d_gene: TRBD2; abundance: -; j_gene: TRBJ2-7; CDR3aa: CASTILAGAYEQYF; CDR3nt: TGTGCCAGCACCATCCTAGCGGGCGCATACGAGCAGTACTTC
v_gene: TRBV30; d_gene: -; abundance: -; j_gene: TRBJ2-7; CDR3aa: CAWSRGPYEQYF; CDR3nt: TGTGCCTGGAGTCGGGGGCCCTACGAGCAGTACTTC
v_gene: TRBV9; d_gene: -; abundance: few; j_gene: TRBJ1-2; CDR3aa: CASSPRPSGYTF; CDR3nt: TGTGCCAGCAGCCCCCGGCCAAGCGGCTACACCTTC
v_gene: TRBV6-5; d_gene: -; abundance: few; j_gene: TRBJ2-3; CDR3aa: CASSSASADTQYF; CDR3nt: TGTGCCAGCAGTTCAGCTAGTGCAGATACGCAGTATTTT
v_gene: TRBV28; d_gene: TRBD1; abundance: few; j_gene: TRBJ1-6; CDR3aa: CASSTGGALEVENSPLHF; CDR3nt: TGTGCCAGCAGTACAGGGGGCGCATTAGAAGTAGAAAATTCACCCCTCCACTTT
v_gene: TRBV6-1; d_gene: TRBD1; abundance: few; j_gene: TRBJ2-7; CDR3aa: CASSELGTGVVSDEQYF; CDR3nt: TGTGCCAGCAGTGAACTCGGGACAGGGGTGGTGTCGGACGAGCAGTACTTC
v_gene: TRBV14; d_gene: -; abundance: -; j_gene: TRBJ1-6; CDR3aa: CASSPRQTSPLHF; CDR3nt: TGTGCCAGCAGCCCCCGTCAAACTTCACCCCTCCACTTT
v_gene: TRBV9; d_gene: TRBD2; abundance: -; j_gene: TRBJ2-7; CDR3aa: CASSVGIAGGLTYEQYF; CDR3nt: TGTGCCAGCAGCGTAGGGATAGCGGGGGGGCTGACCTACGAGCAGTACTTC
v_gene: TRBV6-5; d_gene: TRBD1; abundance: -; j_gene: TRBJ2-7; CDR3aa: CASSYKGGRYEQYF; CDR3nt: TGTGCCAGCAGTTACAAAGGGGGCCGCTACGAGCAGTACTTC
v_gene: TRBV7-9; d_gene: -; abundance: -; j_gene: TRBJ2-5; CDR3aa: CASSERPQETQYF; CDR3nt: TGTGCCAGCAGCGAAAGGCCCCAAGAGACCCAGTACTTC
v_gene: TRBV25-1; d_gene: -; abundance: few; j_gene: TRBJ2-7; CDR3aa: CASSGPGYLSYEQYF; CDR3nt: TGTGCCAGCAGTGGCCCGGGATATCTCTCCTACGAGCAGTACTTC
v_gene: TRBV2; d_gene: TRBD1; abundance: -; j_gene: TRBJ2-5; CDR3aa: CASSGLQGLGETQYF; CDR3nt: TGTGCCAGCAGTGGCCTACAGGGGTTGGGAGAGACCCAGTACTTC
v_gene: TRBV7-8; d_gene: -; abundance: few; j_gene: TRBJ2-2; CDR3aa: CASSLEPGELFF; CDR3nt: TGTGCCAGCAGCTTAGAGCCCGGGGAGCTGTTTTTT
v_gene: TRBV5-1; d_gene: -; abundance: -; j_gene: TRBJ2-1; CDR3aa: CASSIPSAGSYNEQFF; CDR3nt: TGCGCCAGCAGCATTCCTAGCGCCGGCTCCTACAATGAGCAGTTCTTC
v_gene: TRBV15; d_gene: -; abundance: few; j_gene: TRBJ2-3; CDR3aa: CATSRDLGGGTDTQYF; CDR3nt: TGTGCCACCAGCAGAGATCTGGGGGGCGGCACAGATACGCAGTATTTT
v_gene: TRBV2; d_gene: -; abundance: few; j_gene: TRBJ1-1; CDR3aa: CASTGPGEWAFF; CDR3nt: TGTGCCAGCACCGGGCCAGGTGAATGGGCTTTCTTT
v_gene: TRBV6-1; d_gene: TRBD1; abundance: -; j_gene: TRBJ2-3; CDR3aa: CASRSGQGTDTQYF; CDR3nt: TGTGCCAGCAGGAGCGGACAGGGTACAGATACGCAGTATTTT
v_gene: TRBV6-1; d_gene: -; abundance: -; j_gene: TRBJ2-3; CDR3aa: CASSDGGPDTQYF; CDR3nt: TGTGCCAGCAGTGATGGGGGGCCAGATACGCAGTATTTT
v_gene: TRBV18; d_gene: TRBD1; abundance: -; j_gene: TRBJ2-1; CDR3aa: CASSADRVANEQFF; CDR3nt: TGTGCCAGCTCAGCGGACAGGGTGGCCAATGAGCAGTTCTTC
v_gene: TRBV9; d_gene: -; abundance: -; j_gene: TRBJ2-5; CDR3aa: CASSVLQSSETQYF; CDR3nt: TGTGCCAGCAGCGTACTCCAGTCTAGTGAGACCCAGTACTTC